The sequence of this T cell receptor (beta chain) was determined in a study of regulatory T cells in long-lasting Graves disease. On the study more broadly: Over 5 years on antithyroid drugs plus positive TSH receptor antibodies marked Graves' disease as persistent. The study's findings and limits: Persistent disease was characterized by preferential usage of TRBV28, TRBJ1-2 and TRBJ2-5.

Construction of the TCR beta libraries employed iRepertoire HTBI primers in conjunction with Arm-PCR of CDR3 regions. MiXCR was run by TCRdb on the multiplex PCR reads, yielding one entry per CDR3 protein. This sample has some 330,000 distinct CDR3 sequences, with roughly 24% found just once. Trimming removed 0 bases from V and 4 bases from J, with 11 bases in between. This CDR3 has 14 residues. Germline CDR1 is SGHRS and CDR2 is YFSETQ. The sample's time point: persistent/refractory GD, antithyroid drugs over 5 years with positive TRAb. Preparation of the TCR library used RNA extracted from PBMCs. American Thyroid Association guidelines defined Graves' disease diagnosis. EDTA tubes received around 9.4 milliliters of collected peripheral blood. Many counts were recorded for this clonotype. The antigen is not known.

This clonotype was sampled from a woman aged 40 to 50 with Graves disease. The V and J genes are TRBV5-1 and TRBJ2-7; no firm D call. Sequencing was performed on peripheral blood mononuclear cells (PBMCs), taken when the disease was refractory, from a patient treated with antithyroid drugs. The CDR3 here is CASSLAGPAYEQYF. CDR3 in DNA: TGCGCCAGCAGCTTGGCTGGTCCGGCTTACGAGCAGTACTTC.